This is a list of T cell receptor beta chains from one sample in a study of CD8+ T cells in alopecia areata. Data came from immunoSEQ multiplex PCR; TCRdb stores just in-frame clones and leaves some out. The sample records 100,000 to 150,000 clones, 58% being singletons. Here the sequenced sample was CD4+ T cells sorted from blood, taken at week 0. The receptor set was obtained from a human donor with alopecia areata. CDR3s leave out the opening cysteine and the closing phenylalanine or tryptophan. Clone size appears in some rows only: once, few, many, or a class for an expanded clone.

CDR3aa: ASSPGGTALETQY
abundance: -
j_gene: TRBJ2-5
v_gene: TRBV7-8

CDR3aa: ASSGPGTGAYTGELF
abundance: few
j_gene: TRBJ2-2
v_gene: TRBV28

CDR3aa: ASRGTGGQDTEAF
abundance: few
j_gene: TRBJ1-1
v_gene: TRBV28

CDR3aa: ASSPWTRTDTQY
abundance: once
j_gene: TRBJ2-3
v_gene: TRBV5-1

CDR3aa: ASSPVGTGAMNTEAF
abundance: -
j_gene: TRBJ1-1
v_gene: TRBV4-3

CDR3aa: ASSPVSRGEGRETQY
abundance: few
j_gene: TRBJ2-5
v_gene: TRBV27

CDR3aa: ASSLVADHTEAF
abundance: few
j_gene: TRBJ1-1
v_gene: TRBV5-4

CDR3aa: ASSTPGGGLEETQY
abundance: -
j_gene: TRBJ2-5
v_gene: TRBV28

CDR3aa: ASSQGGANVLT
abundance: few
j_gene: TRBJ2-6
v_gene: TRBV4-1

CDR3aa: ASSLGGGVEQF
abundance: -
j_gene: TRBJ2-1
v_gene: TRBV7-2

CDR3aa: ASSVGLMNTEAF
abundance: -
j_gene: TRBJ1-1
v_gene: TRBV9

CDR3aa: ASSPQGGGYEQY
abundance: -
j_gene: TRBJ2-7
v_gene: TRBV18

CDR3aa: ASSGANTNYEQY
abundance: medium-sized
j_gene: TRBJ2-7
v_gene: TRBV2

CDR3aa: ATSRAGDRDTQY
abundance: -
j_gene: TRBJ2-3
v_gene: TRBV15

CDR3aa: AISRTFSYEQY
abundance: -
j_gene: TRBJ2-7
v_gene: TRBV10-3

CDR3aa: ASSLGTATYEQY
abundance: -
j_gene: TRBJ2-7
v_gene: TRBV5-1

CDR3aa: ASSLNGQDSGANVLT
abundance: -
j_gene: TRBJ2-6
v_gene: TRBV7-3

CDR3aa: ASRAQGGPQH
abundance: -
j_gene: TRBJ1-5
v_gene: TRBV2

CDR3aa: ARRVGDTLYEQY
abundance: -
j_gene: TRBJ2-7
v_gene: TRBV4-1

CDR3aa: ASSLVGTVGGEQY
abundance: few
j_gene: TRBJ2-7
v_gene: TRBV7-9

CDR3aa: ASSLQTGWGTGELF
abundance: -
j_gene: TRBJ2-2
v_gene: TRBV5-6

CDR3aa: SVAGQGASSYEQY
abundance: few
j_gene: TRBJ2-7
v_gene: TRBV29-1

CDR3aa: ASSSETSGRISVGDEQF
abundance: -
j_gene: TRBJ2-1
v_gene: TRBV5-1

CDR3aa: ASSLDLLDAGELF
abundance: -
j_gene: TRBJ2-2
v_gene: TRBV27

CDR3aa: ASSPNRQDNYGYT
abundance: few
j_gene: TRBJ1-2
v_gene: TRBV18

CDR3aa: ASTKGLANTGELF
abundance: few
j_gene: TRBJ2-2
v_gene: TRBV2

CDR3aa: ASSLGGTPTDTQY
abundance: few
j_gene: TRBJ2-3
v_gene: TRBV7-2

CDR3aa: ASSLPGLAGETQY
abundance: -
j_gene: TRBJ2-5
v_gene: TRBV5-6

CDR3aa: ASSLTSGADTQY
abundance: few
j_gene: TRBJ2-3
v_gene: TRBV5-1

CDR3aa: ASSPGTGFLWELF
abundance: -
j_gene: TRBJ2-2
v_gene: TRBV4-2

CDR3aa: ASSPGETQY
abundance: -
j_gene: TRBJ2-5
v_gene: TRBV18

CDR3aa: ATSMTTPGNQPQH
abundance: -
j_gene: TRBJ1-5
v_gene: TRBV15

CDR3aa: SVDPGPTYEQY
abundance: -
j_gene: TRBJ2-7
v_gene: TRBV29-1

CDR3aa: ASSLAVDRVADTQY
abundance: few
j_gene: TRBJ2-3
v_gene: TRBV5-1

CDR3aa: ASSAGSSYNEQF
abundance: -
j_gene: TRBJ2-1
v_gene: TRBV2

CDR3aa: ASSLVGVYQETQY
abundance: few
j_gene: TRBJ2-5
v_gene: TRBV5-1

CDR3aa: ASSSTSHGEQY
abundance: few
j_gene: TRBJ2-7
v_gene: TRBV7-2

CDR3aa: ASSQGTSASYEQY
abundance: -
j_gene: TRBJ2-7
v_gene: TRBV14

CDR3aa: ASSIRPGRLNYGYT
abundance: -
j_gene: TRBJ1-2
v_gene: TRBV19

CDR3aa: ASSYLHSLNTEAF
abundance: -
j_gene: TRBJ1-1
v_gene: TRBV6-5

CDR3aa: ASSLGVSANQPQH
abundance: -
j_gene: TRBJ1-5
v_gene: TRBV5-5

CDR3aa: ASSLNDQSTQY
abundance: -
j_gene: TRBJ2-3
v_gene: TRBV7-2